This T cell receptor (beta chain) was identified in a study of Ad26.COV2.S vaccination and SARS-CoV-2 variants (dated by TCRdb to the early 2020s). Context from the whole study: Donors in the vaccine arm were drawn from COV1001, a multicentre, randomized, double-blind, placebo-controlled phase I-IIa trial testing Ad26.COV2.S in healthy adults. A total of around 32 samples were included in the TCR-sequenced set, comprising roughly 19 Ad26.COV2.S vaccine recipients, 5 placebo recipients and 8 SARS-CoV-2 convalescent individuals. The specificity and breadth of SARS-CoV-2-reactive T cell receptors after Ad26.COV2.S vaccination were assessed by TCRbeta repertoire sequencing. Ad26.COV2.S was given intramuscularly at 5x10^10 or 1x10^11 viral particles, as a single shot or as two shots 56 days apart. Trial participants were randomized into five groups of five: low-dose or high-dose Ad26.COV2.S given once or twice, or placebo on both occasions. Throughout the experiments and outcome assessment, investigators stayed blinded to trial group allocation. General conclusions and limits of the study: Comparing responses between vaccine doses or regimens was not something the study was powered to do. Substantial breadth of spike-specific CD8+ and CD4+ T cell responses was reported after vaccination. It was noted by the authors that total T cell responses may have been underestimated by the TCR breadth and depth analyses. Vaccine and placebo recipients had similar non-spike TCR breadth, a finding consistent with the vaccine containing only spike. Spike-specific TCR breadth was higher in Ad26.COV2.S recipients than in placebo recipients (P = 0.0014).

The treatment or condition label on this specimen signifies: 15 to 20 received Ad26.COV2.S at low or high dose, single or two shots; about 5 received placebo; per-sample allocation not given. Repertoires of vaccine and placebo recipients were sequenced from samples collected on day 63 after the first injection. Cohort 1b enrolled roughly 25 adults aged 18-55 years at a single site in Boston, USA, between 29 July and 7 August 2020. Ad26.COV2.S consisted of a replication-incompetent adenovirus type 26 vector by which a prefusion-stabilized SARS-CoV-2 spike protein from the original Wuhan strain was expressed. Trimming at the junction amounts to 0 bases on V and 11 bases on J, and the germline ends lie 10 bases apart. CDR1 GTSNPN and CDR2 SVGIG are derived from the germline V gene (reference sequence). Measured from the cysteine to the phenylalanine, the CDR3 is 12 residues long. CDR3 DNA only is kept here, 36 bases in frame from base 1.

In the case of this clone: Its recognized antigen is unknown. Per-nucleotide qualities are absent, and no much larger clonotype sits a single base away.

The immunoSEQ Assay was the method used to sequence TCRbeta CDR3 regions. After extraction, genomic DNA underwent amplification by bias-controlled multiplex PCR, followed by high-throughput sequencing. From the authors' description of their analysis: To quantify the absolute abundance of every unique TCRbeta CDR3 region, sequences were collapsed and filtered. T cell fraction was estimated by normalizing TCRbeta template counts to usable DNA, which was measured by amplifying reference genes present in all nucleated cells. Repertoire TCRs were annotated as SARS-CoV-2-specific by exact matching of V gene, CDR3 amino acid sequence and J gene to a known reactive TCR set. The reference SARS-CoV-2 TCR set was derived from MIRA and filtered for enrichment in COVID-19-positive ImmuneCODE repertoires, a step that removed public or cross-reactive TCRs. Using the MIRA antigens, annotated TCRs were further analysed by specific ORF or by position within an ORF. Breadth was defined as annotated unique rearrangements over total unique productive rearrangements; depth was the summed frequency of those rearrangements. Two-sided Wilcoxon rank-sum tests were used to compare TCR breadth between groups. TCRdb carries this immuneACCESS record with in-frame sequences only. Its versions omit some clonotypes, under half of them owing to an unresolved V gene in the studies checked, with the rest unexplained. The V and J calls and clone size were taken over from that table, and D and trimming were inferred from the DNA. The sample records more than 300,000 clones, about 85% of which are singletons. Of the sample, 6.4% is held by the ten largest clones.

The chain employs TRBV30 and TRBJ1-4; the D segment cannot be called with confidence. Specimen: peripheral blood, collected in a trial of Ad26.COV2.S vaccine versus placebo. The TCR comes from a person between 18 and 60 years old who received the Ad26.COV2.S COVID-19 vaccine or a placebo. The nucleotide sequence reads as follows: TGTGCCTGGAGTGTACAAGCACGGAAACTGTTTTTT. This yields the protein CAWSVQARKLFF.